The rows below give T cell receptor beta chains drawn from one sample of a study of T-cell reconstitution after alpha-beta-depleted transplantation in children. TCRdb called the PCR reads again in MiXCR, with one record for every CDR3 protein. The sample includes about 500,000 distinct CDR3 sequences, approximately 32% of them seen just once. The sample here was PBMCs from the stem cell graft donor, taken from the stem cell graft. Receptors were obtained from a human donor who donated a stem cell graft to a child with aplastic anemia. Both conserved end residues are part of each CDR3. Fields, in order: V gene, CDR3 length, D gene, CDR3 protein. The D gene is left open where the match is weak.

V gene: TRBV12-3/TRBV12-4
CDR3 length: 16
D gene: TRBD1
CDR3 protein: CASSRTTGLSGNTIYF

V gene: TRBV29-1
CDR3 length: 17
D gene: TRBD2
CDR3 protein: CSVEGGGSGRRTDTQYF

V gene: TRBV5-1
CDR3 length: 16
D gene: TRBD2
CDR3 protein: CASSLGGTSIVDEQFF

V gene: TRBV27
CDR3 length: 15
D gene: TRBD2
CDR3 protein: CASSSLAGHTDTQYF

V gene: TRBV6-5
CDR3 length: 17
D gene: TRBD1
CDR3 protein: CASSYSKDRVLDSPLHF

V gene: TRBV20-1
CDR3 length: 13
D gene: TRBD1
CDR3 protein: CSAPGQGAGELFF

V gene: TRBV6-1
CDR3 length: 20
D gene: TRBD2
CDR3 protein: CASSALSFVQRASGYNEQFF

V gene: TRBV19
CDR3 length: 14
D gene: .
CDR3 protein: CASTDRAGPDTQYF

V gene: TRBV7-2
CDR3 length: 15
D gene: .
CDR3 protein: CASSFGHMSYNEQFF

V gene: TRBV7-2
CDR3 length: 15
D gene: .
CDR3 protein: CASSFQVANTGELFF

V gene: TRBV19
CDR3 length: 15
D gene: .
CDR3 protein: CASSLRAGILNEQFF

V gene: TRBV5-1
CDR3 length: 14
D gene: .
CDR3 protein: CASSVRIGNTEAFF

V gene: TRBV4-2
CDR3 length: 17
D gene: TRBD2
CDR3 protein: CASSQEFAGGSYNEQFF

V gene: TRBV18
CDR3 length: 15
D gene: .
CDR3 protein: CASSPTQLGKETQYF

V gene: TRBV4-3
CDR3 length: 16
D gene: .
CDR3 protein: CASSQEFTSLADTQYF

V gene: TRBV11-2
CDR3 length: 13
D gene: TRBD2
CDR3 protein: CASSRLADYEQYF

V gene: TRBV9
CDR3 length: 18
D gene: TRBD2
CDR3 protein: CASSVGPSGREASYEQYF

V gene: TRBV10-3
CDR3 length: 15
D gene: TRBD2
CDR3 protein: CAIRKASGRNYEQYF

V gene: TRBV20-1
CDR3 length: 17
D gene: TRBD2
CDR3 protein: CSALGTSGGSSYNEQFF

V gene: TRBV11-2
CDR3 length: 17
D gene: .
CDR3 protein: CASSLTDGPPTDTEAFF

V gene: TRBV7-2
CDR3 length: 16
D gene: TRBD2
CDR3 protein: CASSLEVAGGPETQYF

V gene: TRBV11-2
CDR3 length: 14
D gene: .
CDR3 protein: CASSYRAARDGYTF

V gene: TRBV6-5
CDR3 length: 15
D gene: .
CDR3 protein: CASSYSRGGNTEAFF

V gene: TRBV6-2/TRBV6-3
CDR3 length: 14
D gene: .
CDR3 protein: CASTVVKAGETQYF

V gene: TRBV5-5
CDR3 length: 15
D gene: .
CDR3 protein: CASSPTTGVGEPQYF

V gene: TRBV20-1
CDR3 length: 16
D gene: .
CDR3 protein: CSAVRRGDILNTEAFF

V gene: TRBV7-8
CDR3 length: 16
D gene: .
CDR3 protein: CASRSRADSPNYGYTF

V gene: TRBV11-3
CDR3 length: 11
D gene: .
CDR3 protein: CASSLRGSYTF

V gene: TRBV4-2
CDR3 length: 16
D gene: .
CDR3 protein: CASSLLGRSSYNEQFF

V gene: TRBV7-9
CDR3 length: 13
D gene: .
CDR3 protein: CASSPPVTAEAFF

V gene: TRBV5-1
CDR3 length: 18
D gene: TRBD2
CDR3 protein: CASSSPGWGGLRSNEQFF

V gene: TRBV6-6
CDR3 length: 13
D gene: .
CDR3 protein: CASSYGDDYEQFF

V gene: TRBV29-1
CDR3 length: 15
D gene: .
CDR3 protein: CSVEVKTGKSYEQYF

V gene: TRBV12-3/TRBV12-4
CDR3 length: 14
D gene: .
CDR3 protein: CASSFPGVSYGYTF

V gene: TRBV6-6
CDR3 length: 13
D gene: .
CDR3 protein: CASSYVAGETQYF

V gene: TRBV12-3/TRBV12-4
CDR3 length: 15
D gene: TRBD1
CDR3 protein: CASSGDRGSYNEQFF

V gene: TRBV18
CDR3 length: 16
D gene: TRBD2
CDR3 protein: CASSRPLAGGDNEQFF

V gene: TRBV21-1
CDR3 length: 15
D gene: .
CDR3 protein: CASSRETGGINEQFF

V gene: TRBV5-1
CDR3 length: 16
D gene: .
CDR3 protein: CASSLEGWISYNEQFF

V gene: TRBV5-1
CDR3 length: 20
D gene: TRBD2
CDR3 protein: CASSLSSGAGGPSRYNEQFF

V gene: TRBV20-1
CDR3 length: 15
D gene: .
CDR3 protein: CSARDTGLANEKLFF

V gene: TRBV7-2
CDR3 length: 15
D gene: .
CDR3 protein: CASSSTTFSVDTQYF

V gene: TRBV4-2
CDR3 length: 17
D gene: .
CDR3 protein: CASSQDSKTVATYEQYF

V gene: TRBV11-3
CDR3 length: 16
D gene: .
CDR3 protein: CASSLDLGEVGNEQFF

V gene: TRBV7-2
CDR3 length: 15
D gene: .
CDR3 protein: CASSLIGTAGNTQYF

V gene: TRBV2
CDR3 length: 13
D gene: .
CDR3 protein: CASTYVDNQPQHF

V gene: TRBV7-9
CDR3 length: 15
D gene: TRBD1
CDR3 protein: CASSSTGQGIEKLFF

V gene: TRBV12-3/TRBV12-4
CDR3 length: 15
D gene: .
CDR3 protein: CASSPPGAYNQPQHF

V gene: TRBV7-2
CDR3 length: 15
D gene: .
CDR3 protein: CASSLGSRVNSPLHF

V gene: TRBV29-1
CDR3 length: 12
D gene: TRBD1
CDR3 protein: CSVGQGTYEQYF

V gene: TRBV5-1
CDR3 length: 15
D gene: TRBD1
CDR3 protein: CASSVDRGTGNTIYF

V gene: TRBV5-6
CDR3 length: 17
D gene: .
CDR3 protein: CASSLGRTGPYNSPLHF

V gene: TRBV4-3
CDR3 length: 17
D gene: TRBD2
CDR3 protein: CASSQESGRGLFNEQFF

V gene: TRBV7-9
CDR3 length: 15
D gene: .
CDR3 protein: CASSSVGQGRYGYTF